The TCR beta chain under discussion was sequenced for a study of T cells after yellow fever vaccination. To note about this clonotype: A junction end diverges from the germline sequence, so it may reflect a read error.

Germline values: CDR1 LNHDA, CDR2 SQIVND (reference sequence). The CDR3 loop spans 14 amino acids. 5'RACE template switching added a universal primer site and UMIs to TCR cDNA. A single record per CDR3 protein comes from TCRdb applying MiXCR to the 5' RACE reads. The sample has around 500,000 distinct CDR3 sequences; about a fifth are singletons. The clonotype comes from a man younger than 35 who received the YFV17D yellow fever vaccine. This specimen was PBMCs, taken around 3 weeks after the first yellow fever vaccination. The chain uses TRBV19 and TRBJ2-2; D perhaps matches TRBD2 (6 bases). Here the CDR3 DNA reads TGTGCCAGTAGTACGGACACAAACACCGGGGGGCTGTTTTTT. Amino acid sequence: CASSTDTNTGGLFF.